One T cell receptor beta chain is described in this entry. The germline V and J ends were trimmed by 2 bases and 5 bases, with 12 bases remaining between them. The length of the CDR3 is 14 residues. The germline V gene has CDR1 MNHEY and CDR2 SMNVEV (reference sequence). These data are taken from a study of blood T cell repertoires in COVID-19. Authors' methods: How many nucleated cells were present was estimated from reference gene primer amplification. Clones were sequenced by immunoSEQ multiplex PCR, and TCRdb holds only the in-frame ones, with some missing. That table is the source of V, J and clone size, and D and trimming were worked out from the DNA. The sample shows under 250,000 clones, around 78% of them seen only once.

Sequenced input: peripheral blood. The TCR sequence derives from a woman in her 70s with active or convalescent COVID-19. The chain carries TRBV27 and TRBJ2-5; D is perhaps TRBD2 (5 bases). The CDR3 is CASSLGGWGETQYF. For the CDR3, the DNA is TGTGCCAGCAGTTTAGGCGGGTGGGGTGAGACCCAGTACTTC.